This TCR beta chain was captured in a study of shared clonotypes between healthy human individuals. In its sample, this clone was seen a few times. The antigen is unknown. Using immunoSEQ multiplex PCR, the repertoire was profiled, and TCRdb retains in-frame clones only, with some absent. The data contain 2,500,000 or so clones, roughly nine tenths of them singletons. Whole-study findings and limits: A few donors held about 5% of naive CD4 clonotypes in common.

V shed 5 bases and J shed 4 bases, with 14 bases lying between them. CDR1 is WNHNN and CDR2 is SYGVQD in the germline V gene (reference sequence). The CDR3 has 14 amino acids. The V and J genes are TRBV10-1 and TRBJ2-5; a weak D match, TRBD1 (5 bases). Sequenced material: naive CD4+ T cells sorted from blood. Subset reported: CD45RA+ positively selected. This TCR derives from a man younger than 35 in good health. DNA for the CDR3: TGCGCCAGCAGTACTGGACAACTCTCAGAGACCCAGTACTTC. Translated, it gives CASSTGQLSETQYF.